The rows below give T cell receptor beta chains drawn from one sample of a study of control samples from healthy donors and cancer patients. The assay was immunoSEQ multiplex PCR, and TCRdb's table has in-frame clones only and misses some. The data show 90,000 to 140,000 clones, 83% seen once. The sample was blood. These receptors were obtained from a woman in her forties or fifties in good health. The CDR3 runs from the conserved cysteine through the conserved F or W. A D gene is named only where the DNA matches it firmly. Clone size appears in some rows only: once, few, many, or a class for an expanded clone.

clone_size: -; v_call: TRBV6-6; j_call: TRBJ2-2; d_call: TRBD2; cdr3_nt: TGTGCCAGCAGTTACAGCGGGGGGGCCGGTGGCGGGGAGCTGTTTTTT; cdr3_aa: CASSYSGGAGGGELFF
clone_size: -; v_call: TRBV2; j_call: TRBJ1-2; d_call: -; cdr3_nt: TGTGCCCAAAAGAGGACCGGGGGTGGCTACACCTTC; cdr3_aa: CAQKRTGGGYTF
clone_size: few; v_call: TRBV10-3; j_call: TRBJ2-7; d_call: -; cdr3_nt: TGTGCCATCAGTGAGTCGTCGTCGGCAGCCTACGAGCAGTACTTC; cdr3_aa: CAISESSSAAYEQYF
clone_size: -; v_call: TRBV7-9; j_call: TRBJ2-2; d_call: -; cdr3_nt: TGTGCCGGCAGCAGGGCGGGGACCGGGGAGCTGTTTTTT; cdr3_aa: CAGSRAGTGELFF
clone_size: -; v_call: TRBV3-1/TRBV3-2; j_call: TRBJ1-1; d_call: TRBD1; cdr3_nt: TGTGCCAGCACCCAGGGGGTGGAGAACACTGAAGCTTTCTTT; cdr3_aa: CASTQGVENTEAFF
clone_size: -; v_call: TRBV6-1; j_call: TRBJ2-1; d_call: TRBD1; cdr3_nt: TGTGCCAGCAGTGAAGCGCTGGCAGGGGGCGGCAATGAGCAGTTCTTC; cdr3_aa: CASSEALAGGGNEQFF
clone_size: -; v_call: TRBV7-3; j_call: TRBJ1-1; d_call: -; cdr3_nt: TGTGCCAGCAGCGCTCCCCACCGGGGGAACACTGAAGCTTTCTTT; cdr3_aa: CASSAPHRGNTEAFF
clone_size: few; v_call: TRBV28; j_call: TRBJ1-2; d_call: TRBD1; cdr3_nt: TGTGCCGTTGGCCAGGGACAGAATGGCTACACCTTC; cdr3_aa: CAVGQGQNGYTF
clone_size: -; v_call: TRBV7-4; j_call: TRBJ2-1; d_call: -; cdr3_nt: TGTGCCAGCAGCCCCTCTGGTGTTTCCTACAATGAGCAGTTCTTC; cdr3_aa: CASSPSGVSYNEQFF
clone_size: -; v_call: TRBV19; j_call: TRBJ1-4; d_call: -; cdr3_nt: TGTGCCAGCTCCATTGGGGTTGCAACTAATGAAAAACTGTTTTTT; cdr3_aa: CASSIGVATNEKLFF
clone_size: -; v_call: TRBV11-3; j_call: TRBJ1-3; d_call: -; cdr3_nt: TGTGCCAGCAGCTCTAGAGGAAACACCATATATTTT; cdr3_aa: CASSSRGNTIYF
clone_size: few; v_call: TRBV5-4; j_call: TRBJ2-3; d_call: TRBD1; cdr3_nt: TGTGCCAGCAGCCGGGACAGGGTAGCGGATACGCAGTATTTT; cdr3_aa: CASSRDRVADTQYF
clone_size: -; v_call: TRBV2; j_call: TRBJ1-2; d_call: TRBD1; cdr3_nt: TGTGCCAGCAGTGTATGGGGGACAGGGCTTAACTATGGCTACACCTTC; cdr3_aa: CASSVWGTGLNYGYTF
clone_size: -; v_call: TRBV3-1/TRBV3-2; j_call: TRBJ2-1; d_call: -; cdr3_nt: TGTGCCAGCAGCAAAAGAATGGTCGTCTACAATGAGCAGTTCTTC; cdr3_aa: CASSKRMVVYNEQFF
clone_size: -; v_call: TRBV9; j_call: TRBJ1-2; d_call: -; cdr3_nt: TGTGCCAGCAGCCCGCCGACTGCCAGGGATGGCGGCTACACCTTC; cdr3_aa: CASSPPTARDGGYTF
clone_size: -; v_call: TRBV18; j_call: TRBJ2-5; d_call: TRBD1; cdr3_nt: TGTGCCAGCTCACCACAGATCGGCCCGACAGGGGACCAAGAGACCCAGTACTTC; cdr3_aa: CASSPQIGPTGDQETQYF
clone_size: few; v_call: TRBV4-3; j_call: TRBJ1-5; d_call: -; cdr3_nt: TGCGCCAGCAGCTTTCACCGGGACAGCAATCAGCCCCAGCATTTT; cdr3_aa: CASSFHRDSNQPQHF
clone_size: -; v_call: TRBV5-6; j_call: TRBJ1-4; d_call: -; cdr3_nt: TGTGCCAGCAGCTTGGTGGGGTTTGAAAAACTGTTTTTT; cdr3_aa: CASSLVGFEKLFF
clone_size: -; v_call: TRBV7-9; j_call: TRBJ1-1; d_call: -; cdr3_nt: TGTGCCAGCAGCTTAATCGGGACTGAAGCTTTCTTT; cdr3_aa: CASSLIGTEAFF
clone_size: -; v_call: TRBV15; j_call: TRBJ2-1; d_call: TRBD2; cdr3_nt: TGTGCCACCAGCAGAGATTTGCTAGCGGGAAACAATGAGCAGTTCTTC; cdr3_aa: CATSRDLLAGNNEQFF
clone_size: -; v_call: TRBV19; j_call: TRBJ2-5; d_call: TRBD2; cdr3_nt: TGTGCCAGTAGTCGGGGGGGGCTCTACCAAGAGACCCAGTACTTC; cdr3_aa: CASSRGGLYQETQYF
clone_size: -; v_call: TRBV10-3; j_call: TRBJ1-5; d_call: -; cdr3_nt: TGTGCCATCAGTGGTTGGGGCGGCAATCAGCCCCAGCATTTT; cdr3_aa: CAISGWGGNQPQHF
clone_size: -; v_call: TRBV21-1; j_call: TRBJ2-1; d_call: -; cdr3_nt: TGTGCCAGCAGCATGTGGGATTTGGATGAGCAGTTCTTC; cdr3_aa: CASSMWDLDEQFF
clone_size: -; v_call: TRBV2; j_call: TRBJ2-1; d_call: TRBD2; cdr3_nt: TGTGCCAGCAGTTCAGGACTAGCGTCTGTTCATGAGCAGTTCTTC; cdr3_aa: CASSSGLASVHEQFF
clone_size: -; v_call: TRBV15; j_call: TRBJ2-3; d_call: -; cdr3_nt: TGTGCCACCAGCAGAGTCTGGCCAGATACGCAGTATTTT; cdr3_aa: CATSRVWPDTQYF
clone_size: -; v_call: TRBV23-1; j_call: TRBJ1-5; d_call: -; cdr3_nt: TGCGCCAGCAGTCAACCGGGGGGGGCATCCCCCCAGCCCCAGCATTTT; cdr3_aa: CASSQPGGASPQPQHF
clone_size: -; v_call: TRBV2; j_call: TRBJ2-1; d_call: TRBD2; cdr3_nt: TGTGCCTCCAACCCGGGACTAGCGGGAGTTGAGCAGTTCTTC; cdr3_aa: CASNPGLAGVEQFF
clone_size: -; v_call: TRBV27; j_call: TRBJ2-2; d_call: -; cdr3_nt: TGTGCCAGCAGTTTTGGGGTAGATATGTTCGCGAACACCGGGGAGCTGTTTTTT; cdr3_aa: CASSFGVDMFANTGELFF
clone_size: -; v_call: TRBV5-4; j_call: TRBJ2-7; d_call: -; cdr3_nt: TGTGCCAGCAGCTTGGCTGGACGGGGGTCCTACGAGCAGTACTTC; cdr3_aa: CASSLAGRGSYEQYF
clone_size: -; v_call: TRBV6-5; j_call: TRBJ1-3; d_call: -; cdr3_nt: TGTGCCAGCAGTAGGAGCTCTGGAAACACCATATATTTT; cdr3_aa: CASSRSSGNTIYF
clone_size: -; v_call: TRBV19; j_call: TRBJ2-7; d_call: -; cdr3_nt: TGTGCCAGTAGTTTGGGCAGCTACGAGCAGTACTTC; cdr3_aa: CASSLGSYEQYF
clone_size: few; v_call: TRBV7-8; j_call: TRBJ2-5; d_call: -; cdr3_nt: TGTGCCAGCAGCTTAGTGGGCAACCAAGAGACCCAGTACTTC; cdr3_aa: CASSLVGNQETQYF
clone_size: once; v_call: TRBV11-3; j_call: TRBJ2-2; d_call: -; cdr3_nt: TGTGCCAGCAGCCCTCCGGGACACAACACCGGGGAGCTGTTTTTT; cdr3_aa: CASSPPGHNTGELFF
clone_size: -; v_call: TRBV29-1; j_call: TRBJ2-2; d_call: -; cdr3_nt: TGCAGCGCAGAACGTTGGACCGGGGAGCTGTTTTTT; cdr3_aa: CSAERWTGELFF
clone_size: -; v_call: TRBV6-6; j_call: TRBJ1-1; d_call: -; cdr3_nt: TGTGCCAGCAGTTACCCACTCACAGGACAAGCTTTCTTT; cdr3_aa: CASSYPLTGQAFF
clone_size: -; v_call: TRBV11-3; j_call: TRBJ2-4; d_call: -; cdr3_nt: TGTGCCAGCAGCTTACGAGGGGTCTATGGCAAAAACATTCAGTACTTC; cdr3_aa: CASSLRGVYGKNIQYF
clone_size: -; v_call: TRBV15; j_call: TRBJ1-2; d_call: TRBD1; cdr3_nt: TGTGCCACCAGCAGAACCCAAGAAGCCTACAGGGGCGCAGATGGCTACACCTTC; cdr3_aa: CATSRTQEAYRGADGYTF